This T cell receptor beta chain is from a study of blood T cells in healthy people across ages. Germline loops: CDR1 GTSNPN, CDR2 SVGIG (reference sequence). The V gene lost 2 bases and the J gene lost 1 base, with 8 bases spanning the gap. This CDR3 has 13 amino acids. A sample-barcoded 5' primer and a J-beta primer mix were used in a second PCR of roughly 7 to 11 cycles. TCRdb ran MiXCR on the 5' RACE reads and lists one entry per CDR3 protein. The top ten hold roughly 14% of the sample, which has around 1,100,000 distinct CDR3 sequences, around two fifths seen once. This sequence joins TRBV30 and TRBJ1-1; D is unresolved. This receptor was taken from a man younger than 35 in good health. What was sequenced was blood. CDR3 in DNA: TGTGCCTGGAGTTTGGGGAGGAACACTGAAGCTTTCTTT. Amino acid sequence: CAWSLGRNTEAFF.